This record covers a single T cell receptor beta chain. There is no known antigen for this receptor. Base qualities are not recorded, but no much larger clone differs from it by a single base. The method behind the library was the immunoSEQ multiplex PCR assay. Roughly 10^5 TCR templates per sample were assayed on the deep sequencing platform. Genomic DNA extracted from sorted T cells was used for TCRbeta CDR3 sequencing. As for how the authors treated the data: The R programming language was used for clonal analysis of the TCRbeta CDR3 data. Alloreactive CD4+ and CD8+ clones were defined by comparing unstimulated samples with post-reaction CFSE-low samples. By matching sequences to the repertoires of sorted unstimulated Treg and non-Treg cells, each alloreactive CD4+ clone was assigned a regulatory or non-regulatory origin. The clones in this table, taken by TCRdb from immuneACCESS, are in-frame only. Not every clone is retained; where verified, under half of the shortfall comes from an unresolved V gene, and the cause of the rest is unknown. V and J calls and clone size are given by that table; D and trimming were obtained from the DNA. This sample lists about 120,000 clones; approximately 94% were detected once. Jointly, the top ten make up around 1.7% of the sample.

This sample is part of a study of siplizumab effects on memory and regulatory T cells (dated by TCRdb to the late 2010s). Concerning the study at large: The effect of the anti-CD2 antibody siplizumab on alloreactive T-cell subsets was examined in allogeneic mixed lymphocyte reactions constructed from human PBMCs.

Beyond this particular receptor, the publication reports: The cumulative frequency of alloreactive sequences that could be traced back to unstimulated CD4+ memory T cells was significantly reduced by siplizumab. Whether proliferating Tregs from siplizumab cultures were suppressive was not functionally confirmed. Of the alloreactive CD4+ clones that could be mapped, the Treg-derived share averaged about 67% with siplizumab compared with 25% to 30% in control reactions. Compared with memory T cells, unstimulated naive T cells appeared more diverse, and naive cells seemed to make a substantial contribution to the alloresponse. Roughly 75-97% of proliferating CD4+ or CD8+ clones could not be assigned a naive or memory phenotype. Because sequences below about 10^-5 frequency were poorly captured, only a minor fraction of alloreactive clones could be mapped to unstimulated subsets.

The CDR1 and CDR2 encoded by the germline V gene are SGHRS and YFSETQ. Here V drops 0 bases and J drops 4 bases, and the junction holds 3 bases not matched to any gene. Including the terminal cysteine and phenylalanine, the CDR3 comprises 14 residues. The only DNA kept is the CDR3, 42 bases in frame from the first base. TCRbeta CDR3 sequencing was performed on sorted unstimulated T cells and on proliferating T cells recovered from mixed lymphocyte reactions. Fresh whole blood from approximately 10 HLA-typed healthy donors was used to isolate PBMCs. To map where alloreactive clones came from, unstimulated CD4+ non-regulatory T cells were FACS-sorted.

Sequenced sample: non-Treg CD4+ T cells sorted from blood. In light of the paper, this sample's cell subset or site label describes: FACS-sorted unstimulated CD4+ non-regulatory T cells. In this chain, TRBV5-1 is recombined with TRBJ2-5; 7 central bases correspond to TRBD1. This clonotype was obtained from a human donor in good health. The CDR3 protein sequence reads: CASSLEGGLETQYF. The DNA sequence reads TGCGCCAGCAGCTTGGAAGGGGGCTTAGAGACCCAGTACTTC.